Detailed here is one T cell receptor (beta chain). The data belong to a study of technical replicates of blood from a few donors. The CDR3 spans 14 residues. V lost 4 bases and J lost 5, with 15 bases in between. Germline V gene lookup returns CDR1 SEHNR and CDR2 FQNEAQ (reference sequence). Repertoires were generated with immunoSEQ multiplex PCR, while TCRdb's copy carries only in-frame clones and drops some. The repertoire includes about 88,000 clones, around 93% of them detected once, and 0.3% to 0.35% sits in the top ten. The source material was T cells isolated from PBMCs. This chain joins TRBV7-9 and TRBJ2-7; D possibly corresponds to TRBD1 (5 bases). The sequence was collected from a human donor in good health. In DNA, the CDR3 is TGTGCCAGCAGCTCCAGGGTAGCTTCGGACGAGCAGTACTTC. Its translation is CASSSRVASDEQYF.